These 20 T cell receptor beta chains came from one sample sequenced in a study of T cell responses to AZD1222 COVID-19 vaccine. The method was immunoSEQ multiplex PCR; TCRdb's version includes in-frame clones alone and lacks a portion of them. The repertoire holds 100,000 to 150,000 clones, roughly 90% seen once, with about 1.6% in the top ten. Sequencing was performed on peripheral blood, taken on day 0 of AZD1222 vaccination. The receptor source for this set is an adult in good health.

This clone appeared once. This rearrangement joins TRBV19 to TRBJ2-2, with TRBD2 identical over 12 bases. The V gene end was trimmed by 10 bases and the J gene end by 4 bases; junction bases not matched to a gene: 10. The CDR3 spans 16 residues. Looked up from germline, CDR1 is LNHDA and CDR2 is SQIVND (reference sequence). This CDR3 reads CATPRLAGGVTGELFF. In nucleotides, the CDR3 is TGTGCCACCCCGAGGCTAGCGGGAGGGGTCACCGGGGAGCTGTTTTTT.

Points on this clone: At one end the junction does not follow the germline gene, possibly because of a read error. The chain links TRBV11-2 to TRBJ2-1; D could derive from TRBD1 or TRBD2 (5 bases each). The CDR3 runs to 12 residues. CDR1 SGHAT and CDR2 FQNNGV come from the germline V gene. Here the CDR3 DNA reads TGTGCCAGCAGCTCCGGGACGGCTAATAGGGTCTTC. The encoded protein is CASSSGTANRVF.

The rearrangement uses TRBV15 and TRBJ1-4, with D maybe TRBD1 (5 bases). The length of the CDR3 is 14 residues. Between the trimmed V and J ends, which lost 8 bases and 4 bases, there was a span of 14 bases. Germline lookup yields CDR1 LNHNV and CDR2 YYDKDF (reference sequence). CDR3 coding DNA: TGTGCCACCGGCGAGGGGCGCATTAATGAAAAACTGTTTTTT. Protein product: CATGEGRINEKLFF.

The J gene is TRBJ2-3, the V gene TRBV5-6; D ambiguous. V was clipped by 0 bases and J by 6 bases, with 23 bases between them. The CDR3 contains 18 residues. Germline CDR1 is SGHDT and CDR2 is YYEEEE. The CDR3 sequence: CASSLAFSPARAADTQYF. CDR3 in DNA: TGTGCCAGCAGCTTGGCTTTCTCCCCGGCGAGAGCTGCGGATACGCAGTATTTT.

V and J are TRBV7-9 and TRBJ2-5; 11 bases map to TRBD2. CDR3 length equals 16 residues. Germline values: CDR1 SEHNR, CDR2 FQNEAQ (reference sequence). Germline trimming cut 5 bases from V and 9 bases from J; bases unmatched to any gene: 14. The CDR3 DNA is TGTGCCAGCAGCCCTTCTCTGACTAGCGGGACAAGGGCCCAGTACTTC. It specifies CASSPSLTSGTRAQYF. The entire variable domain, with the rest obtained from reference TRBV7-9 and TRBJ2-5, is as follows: DTGVSQNPRHKITKRGQNVTFRCDPISEHNRLYWYRQTLGQGPEFLTYFQNEAQLEKSRLLSDRFSAERPKGSFSTLEIQRTEQGDSAMYLCASSPSLTSGTRAQYFGPGTRLLVL.

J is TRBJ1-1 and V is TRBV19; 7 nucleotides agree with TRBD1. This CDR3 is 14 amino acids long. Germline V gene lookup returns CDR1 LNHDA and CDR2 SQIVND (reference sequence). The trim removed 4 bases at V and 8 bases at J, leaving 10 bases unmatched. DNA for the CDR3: TGTGCCAGTAGTACGCCCCGCGACAGGGCCGAAGCTTTCTTT. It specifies CASSTPRDRAEAFF.

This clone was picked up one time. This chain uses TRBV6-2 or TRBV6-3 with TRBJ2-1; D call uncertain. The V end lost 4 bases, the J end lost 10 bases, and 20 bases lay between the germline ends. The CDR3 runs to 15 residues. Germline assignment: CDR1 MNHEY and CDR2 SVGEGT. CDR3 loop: CASSLQAFHALEQFF. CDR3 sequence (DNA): TGTGCCAGCAGTTTGCAAGCATTCCACGCGCTAGAGCAGTTCTTC.

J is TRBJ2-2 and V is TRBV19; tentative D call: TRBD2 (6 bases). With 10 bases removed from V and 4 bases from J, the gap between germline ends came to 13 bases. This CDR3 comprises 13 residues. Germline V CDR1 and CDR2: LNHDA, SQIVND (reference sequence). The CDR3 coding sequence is TGTGCCACGCGACTAGTAGGCACCGGGGAGCTGTTTTTT. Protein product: CATRLVGTGELFF.

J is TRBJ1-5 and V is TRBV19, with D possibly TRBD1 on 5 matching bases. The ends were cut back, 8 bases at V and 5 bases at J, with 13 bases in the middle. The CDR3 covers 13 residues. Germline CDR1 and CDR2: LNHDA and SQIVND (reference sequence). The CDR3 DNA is TGTGCCAGTGCAACTTGGGGGGATCAGCCCCAGCATTTT. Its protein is CASATWGDQPQHF.

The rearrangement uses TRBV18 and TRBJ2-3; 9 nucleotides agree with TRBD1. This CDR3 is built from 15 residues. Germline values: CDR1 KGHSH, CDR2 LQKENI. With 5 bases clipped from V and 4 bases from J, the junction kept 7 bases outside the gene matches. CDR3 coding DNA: TGTGCCAGCTCAGAGGTAGGACAGGGGCCAGATACGCAGTATTTT. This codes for CASSEVGQGPDTQYF.

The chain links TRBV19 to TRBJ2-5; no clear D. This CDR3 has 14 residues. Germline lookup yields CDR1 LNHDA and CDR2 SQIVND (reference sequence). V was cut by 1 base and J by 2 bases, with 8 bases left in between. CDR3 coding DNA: TGTGCCAGTAGTATAGGTGCCAGGCAAGAGACCCAGTACTTC. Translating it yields CASSIGARQETQYF.

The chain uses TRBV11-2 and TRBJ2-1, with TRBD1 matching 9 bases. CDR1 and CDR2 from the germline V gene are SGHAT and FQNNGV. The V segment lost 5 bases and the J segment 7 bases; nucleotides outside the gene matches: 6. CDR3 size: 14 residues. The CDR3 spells CASSDRGAGNEQFF. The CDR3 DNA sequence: TGTGCCAGCAGCGACAGGGGGGCAGGGAATGAGCAGTTCTTC.

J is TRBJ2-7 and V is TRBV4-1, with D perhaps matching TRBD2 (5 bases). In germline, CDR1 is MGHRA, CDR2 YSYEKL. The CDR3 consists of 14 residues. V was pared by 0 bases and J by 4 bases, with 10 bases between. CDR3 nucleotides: TGCGCCAGCAGCCAAGAGAATCGAGGGTACGAGCAGTACTTC. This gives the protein CASSQENRGYEQYF.

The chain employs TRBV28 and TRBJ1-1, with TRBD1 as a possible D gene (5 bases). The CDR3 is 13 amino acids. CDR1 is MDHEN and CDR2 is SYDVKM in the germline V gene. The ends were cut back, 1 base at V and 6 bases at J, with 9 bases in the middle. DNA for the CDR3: TGTGCCAGCAGTTTATCGGGGGGTTCTGAAGCTTTCTTT. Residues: CASSLSGGSEAFF.

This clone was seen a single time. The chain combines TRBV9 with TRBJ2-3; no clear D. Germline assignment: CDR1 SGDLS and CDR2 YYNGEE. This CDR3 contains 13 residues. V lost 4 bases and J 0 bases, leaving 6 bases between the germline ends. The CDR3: CASSPTSTDTQYF. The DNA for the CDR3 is TGTGCCAGCAGCCCCACTAGCACAGATACGCAGTATTTT.

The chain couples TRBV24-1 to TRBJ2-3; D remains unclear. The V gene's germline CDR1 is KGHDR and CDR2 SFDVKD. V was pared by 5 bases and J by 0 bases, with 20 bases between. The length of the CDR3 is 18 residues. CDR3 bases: TGTGCCACCAGTGTGACCCTCGTGAGCAGCGTAAGCACAGATACGCAGTATTTT. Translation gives CATSVTLVSSVSTDTQYF.

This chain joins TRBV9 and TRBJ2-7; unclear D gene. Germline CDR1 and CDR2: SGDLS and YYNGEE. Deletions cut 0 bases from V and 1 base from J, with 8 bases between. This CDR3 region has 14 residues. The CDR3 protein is CASSVGSGSYEQYF. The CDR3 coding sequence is TGTGCCAGCAGCGTAGGTTCTGGGTCCTACGAGCAGTACTTC.

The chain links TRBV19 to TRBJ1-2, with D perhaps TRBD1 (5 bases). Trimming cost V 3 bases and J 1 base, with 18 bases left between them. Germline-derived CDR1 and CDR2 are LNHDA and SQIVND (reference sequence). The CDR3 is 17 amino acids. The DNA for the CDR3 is TGTGCCAGTAGTATTCGTGGAGACAGTAATCTTAACTATGGCTACACCTTC. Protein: CASSIRGDSNLNYGYTF. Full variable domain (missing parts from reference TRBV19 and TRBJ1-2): DGGITQSPKYLFRKEGQNVTLSCEQNLNHDAMYWYRQDPGQGLRLIYYSQIVNDFQKGDIAEGYSVSREKKESFPLTVTSAQKNPTAFYLCASSIRGDSNLNYGYTFGSGTRLTVV.

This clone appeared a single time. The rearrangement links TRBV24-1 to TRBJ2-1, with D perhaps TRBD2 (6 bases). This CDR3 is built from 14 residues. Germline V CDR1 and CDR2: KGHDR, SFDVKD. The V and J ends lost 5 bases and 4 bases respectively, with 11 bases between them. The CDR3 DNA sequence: TGTGCCACCAGTGGAGGTAGCGGATACAATGAGCAGTTCTTC. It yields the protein CATSGGSGYNEQFF.

The chain's CDR3 is CASSLVGSTALSYEQYF. As DNA, the CDR3 is TGTGCCAGCAGCTTAGTCGGGTCGACAGCACTCTCCTACGAGCAGTACTTC. The chain employs TRBV7-9 and TRBJ2-7, with D possibly being TRBD1 (5 bases). Trimming stripped 1 base from V and 0 bases from J, with 16 bases between. The CDR3 runs to 17 residues. Germline-derived CDR1 and CDR2 are SEHNR and FQNEAQ (reference sequence).